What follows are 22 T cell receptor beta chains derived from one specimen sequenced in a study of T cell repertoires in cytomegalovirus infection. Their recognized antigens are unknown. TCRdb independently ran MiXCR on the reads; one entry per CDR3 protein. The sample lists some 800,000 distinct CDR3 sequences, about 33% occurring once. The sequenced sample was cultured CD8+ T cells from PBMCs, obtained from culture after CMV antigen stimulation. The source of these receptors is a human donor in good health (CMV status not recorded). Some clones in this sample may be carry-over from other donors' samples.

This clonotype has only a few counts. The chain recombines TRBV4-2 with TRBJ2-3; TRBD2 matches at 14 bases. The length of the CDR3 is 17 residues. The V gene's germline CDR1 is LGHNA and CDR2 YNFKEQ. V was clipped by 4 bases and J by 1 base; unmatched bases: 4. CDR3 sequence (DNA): TGTGCCAGCAGCCTTCCGGGACTAGCGGGGGGCACAGATACGCAGTATTTT. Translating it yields CASSLPGLAGGTDTQYF.

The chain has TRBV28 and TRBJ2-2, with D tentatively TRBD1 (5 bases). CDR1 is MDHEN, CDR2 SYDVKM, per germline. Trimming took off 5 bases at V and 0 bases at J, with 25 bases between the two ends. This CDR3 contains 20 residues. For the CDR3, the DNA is TGTGCCAGCAGTCCTCGTTACAGGTCTCCCGTGACCCCGAACACCGGGGAGCTGTTTTTT. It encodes CASSPRYRSPVTPNTGELFF.

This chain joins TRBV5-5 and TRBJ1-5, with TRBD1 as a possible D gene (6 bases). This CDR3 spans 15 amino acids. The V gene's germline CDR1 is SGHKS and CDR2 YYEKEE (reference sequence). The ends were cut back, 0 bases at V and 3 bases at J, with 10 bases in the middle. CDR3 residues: CASSLEQGNNQPQHF. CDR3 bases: TGTGCCAGCAGCTTGGAACAGGGCAACAATCAGCCCCAGCATTTT.

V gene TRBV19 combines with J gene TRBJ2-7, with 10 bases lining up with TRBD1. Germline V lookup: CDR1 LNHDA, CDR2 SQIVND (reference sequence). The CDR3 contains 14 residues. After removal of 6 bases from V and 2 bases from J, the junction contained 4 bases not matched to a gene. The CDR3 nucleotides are TGTGCCAGTAGCGACAGGGGGCGACCCTACGAGCAGTACTTC. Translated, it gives CASSDRGRPYEQYF.

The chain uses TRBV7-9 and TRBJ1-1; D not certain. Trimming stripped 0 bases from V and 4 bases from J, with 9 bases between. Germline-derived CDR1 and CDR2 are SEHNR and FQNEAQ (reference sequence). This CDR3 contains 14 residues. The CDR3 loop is CASSLATGVTEAFF. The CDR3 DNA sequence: TGTGCCAGCAGCTTAGCTACCGGAGTCACTGAAGCTTTCTTT.

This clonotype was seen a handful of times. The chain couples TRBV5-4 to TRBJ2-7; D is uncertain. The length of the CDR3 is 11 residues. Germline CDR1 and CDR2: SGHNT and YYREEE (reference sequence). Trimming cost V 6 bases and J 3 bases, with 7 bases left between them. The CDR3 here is CASTFGYEQYF. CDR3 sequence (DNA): TGTGCCAGCACCTTTGGCTACGAGCAGTACTTC. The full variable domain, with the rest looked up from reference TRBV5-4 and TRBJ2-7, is ETGVTQSPTHLIKTRGQQVTLRCSSQSGHNTVSWYQQALGQGPQFIFQYYREEENGRGNFPPRFSGLQFPNYSSELNVNALELDDSALYLCASTFGYEQYFGPGTRLTVT.

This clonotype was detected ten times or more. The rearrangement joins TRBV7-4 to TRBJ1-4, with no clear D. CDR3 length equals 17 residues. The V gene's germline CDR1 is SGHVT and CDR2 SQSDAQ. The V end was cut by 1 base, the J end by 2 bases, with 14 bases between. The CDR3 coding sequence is TGTGCCAGCAGCTTAGTCTCAGCCGGACTCACTAATGAAAAACTGTTTTTT. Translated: CASSLVSAGLTNEKLFF.

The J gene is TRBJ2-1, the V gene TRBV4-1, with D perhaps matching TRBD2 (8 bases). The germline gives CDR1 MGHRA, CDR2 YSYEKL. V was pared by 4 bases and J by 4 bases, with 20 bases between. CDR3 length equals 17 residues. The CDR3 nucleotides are TGCGCCAGCAGCCCCCCCCGGGGGGGACAGCTTTACAATGAGCAGTTCTTC. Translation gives CASSPPRGGQLYNEQFF.

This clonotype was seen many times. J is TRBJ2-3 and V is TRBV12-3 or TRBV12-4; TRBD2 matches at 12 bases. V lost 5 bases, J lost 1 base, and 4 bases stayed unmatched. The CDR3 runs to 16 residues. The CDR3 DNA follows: TGTGCCAGCAGTCCGAGACTAGCGGGGGGCACAGATACGCAGTATTTT. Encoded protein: CASSPRLAGGTDTQYF.

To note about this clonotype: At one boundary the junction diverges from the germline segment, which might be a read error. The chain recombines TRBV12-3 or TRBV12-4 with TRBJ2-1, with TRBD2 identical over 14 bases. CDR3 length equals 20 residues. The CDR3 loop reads CASSFSTSGGVKSSYNKQFF. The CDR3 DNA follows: TGTGCCAGCAGTTTCTCGACTAGCGGGGGGGTCAAAAGCTCCTACAATAAGCAGTTCTTC.

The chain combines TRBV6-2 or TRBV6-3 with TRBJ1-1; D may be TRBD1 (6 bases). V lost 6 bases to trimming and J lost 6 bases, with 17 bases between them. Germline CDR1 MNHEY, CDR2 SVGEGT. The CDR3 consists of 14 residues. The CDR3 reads CASSPVTGLSEAFF. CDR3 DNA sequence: TGTGCCAGCAGCCCTGTTACAGGGTTATCTGAAGCTTTCTTT.

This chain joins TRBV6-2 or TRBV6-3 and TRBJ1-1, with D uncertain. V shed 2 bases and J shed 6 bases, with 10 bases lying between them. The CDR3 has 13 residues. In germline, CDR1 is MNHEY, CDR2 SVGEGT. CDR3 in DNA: TGTGCCAGCAGTTACGAGGTCAATCCTGAAGCTTTCTTT. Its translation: CASSYEVNPEAFF.

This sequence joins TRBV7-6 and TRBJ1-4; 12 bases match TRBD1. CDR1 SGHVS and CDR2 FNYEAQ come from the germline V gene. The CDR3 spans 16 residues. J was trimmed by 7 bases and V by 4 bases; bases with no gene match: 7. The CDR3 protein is CASSSPGQGAGEKLFF. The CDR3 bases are TGTGCCAGCAGCTCCCCGGGACAGGGGGCGGGTGAAAAACTGTTTTTT.

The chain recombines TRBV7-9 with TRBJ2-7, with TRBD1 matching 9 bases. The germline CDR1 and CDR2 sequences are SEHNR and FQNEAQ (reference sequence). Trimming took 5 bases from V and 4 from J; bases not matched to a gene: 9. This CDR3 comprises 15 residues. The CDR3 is CASSPGTGQGYEQYF. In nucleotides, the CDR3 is TGTGCCAGCAGCCCGGGGACAGGGCAAGGTTACGAGCAGTACTTC.

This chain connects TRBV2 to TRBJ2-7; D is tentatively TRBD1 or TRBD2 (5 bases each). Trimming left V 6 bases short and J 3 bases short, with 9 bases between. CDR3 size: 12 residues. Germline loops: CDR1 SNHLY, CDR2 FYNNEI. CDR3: CASSWDDYEQYF. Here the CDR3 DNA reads TGTGCCAGCAGCTGGGACGACTACGAGCAGTACTTC.

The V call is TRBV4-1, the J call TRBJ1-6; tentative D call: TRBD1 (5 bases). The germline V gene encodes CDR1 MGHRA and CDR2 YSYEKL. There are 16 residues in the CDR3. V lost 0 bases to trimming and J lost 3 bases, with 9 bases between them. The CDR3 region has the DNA TGCGCCAGCAGCCAAGATCGGACAAACTATAATTCACCCCTCCACTTT. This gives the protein CASSQDRTNYNSPLHF.

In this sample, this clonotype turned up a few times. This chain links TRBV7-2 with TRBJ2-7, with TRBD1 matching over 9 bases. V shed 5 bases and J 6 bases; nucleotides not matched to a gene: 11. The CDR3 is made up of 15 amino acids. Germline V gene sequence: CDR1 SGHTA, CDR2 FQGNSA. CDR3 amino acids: CASSLHGQGRGEQYF. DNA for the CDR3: TGTGCCAGCAGCCTACACGGACAGGGGAGAGGCGAGCAGTACTTC.

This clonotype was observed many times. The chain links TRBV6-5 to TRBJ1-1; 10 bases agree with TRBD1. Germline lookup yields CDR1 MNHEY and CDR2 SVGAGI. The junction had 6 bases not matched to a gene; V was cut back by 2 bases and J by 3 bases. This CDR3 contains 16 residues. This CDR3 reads CASSYEGTGVHTEAFF. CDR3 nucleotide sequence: TGTGCCAGCAGTTACGAGGGGACAGGGGTGCACACTGAAGCTTTCTTT.

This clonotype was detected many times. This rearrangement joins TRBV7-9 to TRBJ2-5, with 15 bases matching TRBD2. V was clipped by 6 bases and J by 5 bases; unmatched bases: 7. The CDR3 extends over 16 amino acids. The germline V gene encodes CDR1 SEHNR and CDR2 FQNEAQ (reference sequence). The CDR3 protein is CASRWTSGGASETQYF. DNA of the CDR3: TGTGCCAGCAGGTGGACTAGCGGGGGGGCCTCGGAGACCCAGTACTTC.

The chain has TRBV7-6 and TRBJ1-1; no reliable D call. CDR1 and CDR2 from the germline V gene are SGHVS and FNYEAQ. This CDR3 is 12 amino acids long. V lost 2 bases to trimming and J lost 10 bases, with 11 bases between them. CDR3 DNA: TGTGCCAGCAGCTTACCAGACAATGGAGCTTTCTTT. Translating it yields CASSLPDNGAFF. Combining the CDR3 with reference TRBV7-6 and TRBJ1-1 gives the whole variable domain GAGVSQSPRYKVTKRGQDVALRCDPISGHVSLYWYRQALGQGPEFLTYFNYEAQQDKSGLPNDRFSAERPEGSISTLTIQRTEQRDSAMYRCASSLPDNGAFFGQGTRLTVV.

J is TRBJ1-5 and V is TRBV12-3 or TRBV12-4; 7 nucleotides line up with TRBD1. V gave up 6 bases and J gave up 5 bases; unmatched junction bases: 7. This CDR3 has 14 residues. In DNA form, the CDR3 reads TGTGCCAGCAGCCCGACAGGGAGGGATCAGCCCCAGCATTTT. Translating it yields CASSPTGRDQPQHF.

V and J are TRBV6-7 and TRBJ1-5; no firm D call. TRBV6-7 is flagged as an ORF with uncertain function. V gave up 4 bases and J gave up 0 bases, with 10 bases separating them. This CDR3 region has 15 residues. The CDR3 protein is CASSFRVDSNQPQHF. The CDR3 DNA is TGTGCCAGCAGTTTCCGGGTAGATAGCAATCAGCCCCAGCATTTT.